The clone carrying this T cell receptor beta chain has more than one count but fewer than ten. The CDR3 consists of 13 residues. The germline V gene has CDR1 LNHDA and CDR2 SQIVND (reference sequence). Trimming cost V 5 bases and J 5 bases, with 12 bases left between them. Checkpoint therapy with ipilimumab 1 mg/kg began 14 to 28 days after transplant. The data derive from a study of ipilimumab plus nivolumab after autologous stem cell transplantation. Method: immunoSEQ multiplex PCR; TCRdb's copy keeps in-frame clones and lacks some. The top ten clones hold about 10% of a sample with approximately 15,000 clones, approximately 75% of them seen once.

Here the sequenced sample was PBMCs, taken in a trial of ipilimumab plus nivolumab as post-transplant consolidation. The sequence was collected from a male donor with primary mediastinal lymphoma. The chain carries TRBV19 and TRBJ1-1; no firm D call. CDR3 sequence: CASSALEGTEAFF. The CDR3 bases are TGTGCCAGTAGTGCCCTCGAAGGGACTGAAGCTTTCTTT. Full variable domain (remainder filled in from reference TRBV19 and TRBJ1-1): DGGITQSPKYLFRKEGQNVTLSCEQNLNHDAMYWYRQDPGQGLRLIYYSQIVNDFQKGDIAEGYSVSREKKESFPLTVTSAQKNPTAFYLCASSALEGTEAFFGQGTRLTVV.